Below, 7 T cell receptor beta chains from the same sample are listed, as sequenced in a study of OX40 agonist ivuxolimab in advanced cancers. The receptor library was made with the immunoSEQ multiplex PCR assay. TCRdb took this table from immuneACCESS and kept in-frame rearrangements with V and J called. Such tables lack part of the clones; where checked against another copy, unresolved V genes explain under half of the gap, and the rest is unexplained. In all, the sample holds over 65,000 clones, and roughly 93% of those were seen once. The ten largest clonotypes hold about 0.32% of the sample. The input for sequencing was CD4+ or CD8+ T cells sorted from blood, taken in a trial of the OX40 agonist ivuxolimab. The origin of the receptors is an adult with an advanced solid tumor such as melanoma, head and neck, liver or kidney cancer.

The V gene is TRBV29-1, the J gene TRBJ1-3; 7 bases align to TRBD1. The trim removed 6 bases at V and 1 base at J, leaving 15 bases unmatched. The CDR3 consists of 17 residues. Germline V gene lookup returns CDR1 SQVTM and CDR2 ANQGSEA. The CDR3 nucleotides read TGCAGCGTGGCCGGGACAGACGAGTTTTCTTCTGGAAACACCATATATTTT. This sequence encodes CSVAGTDEFSSGNTIYF.

This clone appeared a single time. J is TRBJ1-1 and V is TRBV5-1; D call uncertain. The germline V and J ends were trimmed by 4 bases and 5 bases, with 24 bases remaining between them. There are 17 residues in the CDR3. Germline V gene sequence: CDR1 SGHRS, CDR2 YFSETQ. The CDR3 is CASSSPESSGYGTEAFF. CDR3 DNA: TGCGCCAGCAGCAGCCCTGAGTCGAGCGGGTATGGGACTGAAGCTTTCTTT. The whole variable domain, filled in from reference TRBV5-1 and TRBJ1-1, reads KAGVTQTPRYLIKTRGQQVTLSCSPISGHRSVSWYQQTPGQGLQFLFEYFSETQRNKGNFPGRFSGRQFSNSRSEMNVSTLELGDSALYLCASSSPESSGYGTEAFFGQGTRLTVV.

This chain uses TRBV18 with TRBJ2-7; unclear D gene. The germline CDR1 and CDR2 sequences are KGHSH and LQKENI. This CDR3 is built from 12 residues. V was shortened by 2 bases and J by 5 bases, with 7 bases between the two germline ends. CDR3 in amino acids: CASSPNWNEQYF. In nucleotides, the CDR3 is TGTGCCAGCTCACCAAACTGGAACGAGCAGTACTTC.

The gene calls are TRBV5-1 and TRBJ2-7, with D uncertain. V was clipped by 3 bases and J by 1 base, with 11 bases between them. The CDR3 loop spans 14 amino acids. The germline V gene encodes CDR1 SGHRS and CDR2 YFSETQ. The CDR3 nucleotides are TGCGCCAGCAGCTCTCCGGCTGGGTCCTACGAGCAGTACTTC. Amino acids: CASSSPAGSYEQYF.

The chain couples TRBV19 to TRBJ2-3, with D maybe TRBD1 (6 bases). Germline V gives CDR1 LNHDA, CDR2 SQIVND (reference sequence). CDR3 size: 16 residues. Trimming cost V 3 bases and J 0 bases, with 13 bases left between them. CDR3 sequence (DNA): TGTGCCAGTAGTATTGGGGGCCCCACAAGCACAGATACGCAGTATTTT. The encoded protein is CASSIGGPTSTDTQYF.

This clone was seen once. As DNA, the CDR3 is TGTGCCAGCACCATAAGCGGGAGTTCCTACAATGAGCAGTTCTTC. Translated, it gives CASTISGSSYNEQFF. This chain uses TRBV7-6 with TRBJ2-1, with 8 bases that match TRBD2. Germline-derived CDR1 and CDR2 are SGHVS and FNYEAQ. Unmatched junction bases numbered 6, after V lost 7 bases and J lost 1 base. The CDR3 loop spans 15 amino acids.

The chain recombines TRBV28 with TRBJ2-7, with 7 bases aligning to TRBD1. Germline V lookup: CDR1 MDHEN, CDR2 SYDVKM. V shed 6 bases, J shed 0 bases, and the junction held 5 bases outside the gene matches. The length of the CDR3 is 14 residues. The CDR3 sequence is CASRPGTDSYEQYF. Here the CDR3 DNA reads TGTGCCAGCAGACCCGGGACAGACTCCTACGAGCAGTACTTC.